Listed here are 15 T cell receptor beta chains from one sample, sequenced in a study of T cell changes during pregnancy in multiple sclerosis. Sequencing used immunoSEQ multiplex PCR; TCRdb keeps in-frame clones, though not all of them. The profile covers tens of thousands of clones, with around 92% appearing a single time and less than 2.5% taken by the ten largest. The starting material was peripheral blood, obtained before pregnancy. Receptors were obtained from a female donor with multiple sclerosis, enrolled in a pregnancy study.

This clone was recorded once. The chain uses TRBV7-2 and TRBJ1-1; no firm D call. This CDR3 is built from 17 residues. V was cut by 1 base and J by 5 bases, with 20 bases left in between. Germline-derived CDR1 and CDR2 are SGHTA and FQGNSA. The CDR3 DNA reads as TGTGCCAGCAGCTTAGTTCCCCCCACCACCCTGGAGACTGAAGCTTTCTTT. This translates into CASSLVPPTTLETEAFF.

This chain connects TRBV9 to TRBJ2-1; TRBD2 might be the D (5 bases). The germline V gene encodes CDR1 SGDLS and CDR2 YYNGEE. The V gene lost 4 bases and the J gene lost 3 bases, with 11 bases spanning the gap. The CDR3 is made up of 14 amino acids. CDR3: CASSYSGNYNEQFF. Written as DNA, the CDR3 is TGTGCCAGCAGCTATTCGGGGAACTACAATGAGCAGTTCTTC. Complete variable domain (other parts from reference TRBV9 and TRBJ2-1): DSGVTQTPKHLITATGQRVTLRCSPRSGDLSVYWYQQSLDQGLQFLIQYYNGEERAKGNILERFSAQQFPDLHSELNLSSLELGDSALYFCASSYSGNYNEQFFGPGTRLTVL.

The rearrangement joins TRBV21-1 to TRBJ2-5; the table's D gene call, TRBD2, was not cross checked with the DNA. TRBV21-1 is an annotated pseudogene. This CDR3 comprises 23 residues. CDR3 protein: CASRNGLAGRGGEGPGGQETQYF. CDR3 coding DNA: TGTGCCAGCAGAAATGGACTAGCGGGTAGGGGTGGTGAGGGTCCTGGGGGTCAAGAGACCCAGTACTTC.

The chain carries TRBV7-2 and TRBJ2-1; TRBD2 aligns across 11 bases. The CDR3 loop spans 15 amino acids. CDR1 and CDR2 (germline): SGHTA, FQGNSA. The V segment lost 5 bases and the J segment 9 bases; nucleotides outside the gene matches: 9. Here the CDR3 DNA reads TGTGCCAGCAGCCCCCAACTAGCGGGAGCGGGTGAGCAGTTCTTC. Translated, it gives CASSPQLAGAGEQFF.

The chain is built from TRBV29-1 and TRBJ1-2; 8 nucleotides align to TRBD1. CDR3 length equals 13 residues. Germline CDR1 and CDR2: SQVTM and ANQGSEA. J gave up 3 bases and V 5 bases, and 5 bases lay outside the gene matches. The CDR3 nucleotides read TGCAGCGTTTCGACAGGGGTCGACTATGGCTACACCTTC. Its protein is CSVSTGVDYGYTF.

V gene TRBV7-2 combines with J gene TRBJ2-7, with D perhaps matching TRBD2 (5 bases). The ends were cut back, 1 base at V and 6 bases at J, with 10 bases in the middle. The CDR3 length is 13 residues. CDR1 and CDR2 (germline): SGHTA, FQGNSA. For the CDR3, the DNA is TGTGCCAGCAGCTTAGAGACGGCGGGCGAGCAGTACTTC. Protein product: CASSLETAGEQYF.

This chain uses TRBV21-1 with TRBJ1-2; whether TRBD1, the table's D call, matches the DNA was not checked. TRBV21-1 corresponds to a pseudogene. The CDR3 contains 13 residues. The CDR3 sequence: CASSKRQNYGYTF. Here the CDR3 DNA reads TGTGCCAGCAGCAAGAGACAGAACTATGGCTACACCTTC.

V is TRBV6-5 and J is TRBJ2-5; D possibly corresponds to TRBD2 (5 bases). The CDR3 is 12 residues long. Germline CDR1 is MNHEY and CDR2 is SVGAGI. V lost 2 bases to trimming and J lost 9 bases, with 10 bases between them. The CDR3 loop reads CASSYGPGAQYF. The CDR3 DNA sequence: TGTGCCAGCAGTTACGGACCCGGGGCCCAGTACTTC.

This chain links TRBV20-1 with TRBJ2-1; D unresolved. This CDR3 is built from 10 residues. The V gene's germline CDR1 is DFQATT and CDR2 SNEGSKA (reference sequence). V shed 3 bases and J shed 8 bases, with 5 bases lying between them. The CDR3 sequence: CSASSHEQFF. DNA for the CDR3: TGCAGTGCTAGCAGTCATGAGCAGTTCTTC.

V gene TRBV5-1 combines with J gene TRBJ1-3; D may be TRBD1 (5 bases). The CDR3 consists of 15 residues. V was shortened by 1 base and J by 2 bases, with 10 bases between the two germline ends. CDR1 is SGHRS, CDR2 YFSETQ, per germline. In nucleotides, the CDR3 is TGCGCCAGCAGCTTGAGTGGGGGGACTGGAAACACCATATATTTT. Translating gives CASSLSGGTGNTIYF.

The chain is built from TRBV27 and TRBJ1-4; the match to TRBD1 covers 7 bases. This CDR3 contains 15 residues. Germline lookup yields CDR1 MNHEY and CDR2 SMNVEV (reference sequence). Losses at the gene ends were 4 bases for V and 6 bases for J; bases not matched to a gene: 8. The CDR3: CASSSTGARHEKLFF. The CDR3 DNA follows: TGTGCCAGCAGTTCAACAGGGGCTCGGCATGAAAAACTGTTTTTT.

The V gene is TRBV7-2, the J gene TRBJ1-5, with 8 positions matching TRBD1. V was pared by 6 bases and J by 5 bases, with 6 bases of the junction left unmatched. The CDR3 has 14 residues. Germline CDR1 SGHTA, CDR2 FQGNSA. CDR3 in amino acids: CASSTRQGYQPQHF. CDR3 DNA: TGTGCCAGCAGTACTCGACAGGGGTATCAGCCCCAGCATTTT.

The chain recombines TRBV7-2 with TRBJ1-5; D is possibly TRBD1 (5 bases). Germline values: CDR1 SGHTA, CDR2 FQGNSA. V was cut by 0 bases and J by 3 bases, with 6 bases left in between. This CDR3 comprises 14 residues. The CDR3 nucleotides are TGTGCCAGCAGCTTAGCAGGGGCCAATCAGCCCCAGCATTTT. It specifies CASSLAGANQPQHF.

The chain joins TRBV5-1 to TRBJ2-3; possibly TRBD1 for D (5 bases). This CDR3 spans 16 amino acids. Looked up from germline, CDR1 is SGHRS and CDR2 is YFSETQ. V lost 0 bases and J lost 5, with 16 bases in between. The CDR3 bases are TGCGCCAGCAGCTTGGGGTCGGGCCCCAGGGAAGATACGCAGTATTTT. Translating gives CASSLGSGPREDTQYF.

This chain connects TRBV6-6 to TRBJ2-7, with D unresolved. The CDR3 extends over 13 amino acids. In germline, CDR1 is MNHNY, CDR2 SVGAGI (reference sequence). V was pared by 0 bases and J by 4 bases, with 7 bases between. The CDR3 loop reads CASSYSLRYEQYF. The CDR3 DNA reads as TGTGCCAGCAGTTACTCGCTCCGGTACGAGCAGTACTTC.